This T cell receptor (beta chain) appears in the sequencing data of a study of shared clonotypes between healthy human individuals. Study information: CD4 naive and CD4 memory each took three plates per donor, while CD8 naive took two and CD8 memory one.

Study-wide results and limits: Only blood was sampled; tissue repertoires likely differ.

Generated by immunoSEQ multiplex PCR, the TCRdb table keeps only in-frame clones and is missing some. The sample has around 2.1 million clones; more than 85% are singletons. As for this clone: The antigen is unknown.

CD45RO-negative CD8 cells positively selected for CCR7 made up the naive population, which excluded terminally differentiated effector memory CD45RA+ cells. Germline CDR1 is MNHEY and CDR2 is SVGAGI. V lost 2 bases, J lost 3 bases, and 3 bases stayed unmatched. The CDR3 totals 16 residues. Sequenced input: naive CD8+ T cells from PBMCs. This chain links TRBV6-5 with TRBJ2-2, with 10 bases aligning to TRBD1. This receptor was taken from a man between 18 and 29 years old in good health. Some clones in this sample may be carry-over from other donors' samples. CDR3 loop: CASSYLGTGDTGELFF. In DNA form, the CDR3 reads TGTGCCAGCAGTTACCTGGGGACAGGGGACACCGGGGAGCTGTTTTTT.